These 9 T cell receptor beta chains were all obtained from the same sample, sequenced in a study of blood T cell repertoires in COVID-19. The protocol was immunoSEQ multiplex PCR, while the TCRdb copy is restricted to in-frame clones and leaves out a portion. The sample holds 27,000 or so clones, about 88% seen once. Sequenced sample: peripheral blood. The receptors shown here come from a man in his 70s with active COVID-19.

The rearrangement joins TRBV6-2 or TRBV6-3 to TRBJ2-1; 8 bases fit TRBD2. Per germline, CDR1 MNHEY and CDR2 SVGEGT. The CDR3 has 14 residues. The trim removed 4 bases at V and 10 bases at J, leaving 9 bases unmatched. CDR3 sequence (DNA): TGTGCCAGCAGTTCCTCCGTGGTAGCGGGAGAGCAGTTCTTC. Translated, it gives CASSSSVVAGEQFF.

The CDR3 is CASSLDWAGNEKLFF. CDR3 sequence (DNA): TGTGCCAGCAGTTTAGATTGGGCCGGTAATGAAAAACTGTTTTTT. The J gene is TRBJ1-4, the V gene TRBV27; no clear D. V lost 2 bases and J lost 4, with 11 bases in between. CDR3 length equals 15 residues. Germline CDR1 and CDR2: MNHEY and SMNVEV (reference sequence).

The V gene is TRBV5-1, the J gene TRBJ2-7, with a tentative D call TRBD1 (5 bases). CDR1 and CDR2 (germline): SGHRS, YFSETQ. The CDR3 is 13 amino acids. Trimming removed 3 bases at V and 1 base at J, with 8 bases between. The CDR3 spells CASSSTVSYEQYF. CDR3 sequence (DNA): TGCGCCAGCAGCTCGACAGTATCCTACGAGCAGTACTTC.

The rearrangement joins TRBV7-9 to TRBJ2-7; a possible D gene is TRBD1 (6 bases). V shed 10 bases and J shed 2 bases, with 18 bases lying between them. Germline CDR1 reads SEHNR; CDR2 reads FQNEAQ (reference sequence). The CDR3 is made up of 14 amino acids. CDR3 residues: CATQTGPGTYEQYF. The CDR3 bases are TGTGCCACTCAGACAGGCCCTGGGACCTACGAGCAGTACTTC.

The chain uses TRBV4-1 and TRBJ2-1; D is possibly TRBD2 (5 bases). CDR1 is MGHRA, CDR2 YSYEKL, per germline. This CDR3 comprises 16 residues. The germline V and J ends were trimmed by 1 base and 4 bases, with 14 bases remaining between them. CDR3 in DNA: TGCGCCAGCAGCCAAGCCTCTTCGAGGGTATACAATGAGCAGTTCTTC. This translates into CASSQASSRVYNEQFF.

The chain links TRBV9 to TRBJ2-1; 10 bases agree with TRBD2. Germline CDR1 SGDLS, CDR2 YYNGEE. The CDR3 is 18 amino acids. The V gene end was trimmed by 0 bases and the J gene end by 9 bases; junction bases not matched to a gene: 15. The DNA for the CDR3 is TGTGCCAGCAGCGTAGGAGCTAGCGGGGGCGACCCGATTATTGAGCAGTTCTTC. It yields the protein CASSVGASGGDPIIEQFF. The complete variable domain, with remaining parts taken from reference TRBV9 and TRBJ2-1, reads DSGVTQTPKHLITATGQRVTLRCSPRSGDLSVYWYQQSLDQGLQFLIQYYNGEERAKGNILERFSAQQFPDLHSELNLSSLELGDSALYFCASSVGASGGDPIIEQFFGPGTRLTVL.

This clone came up a few times. This sequence joins TRBV7-2 and TRBJ1-1; D is uncertain. CDR3 length: 12 residues. Trimming stripped 1 base from V and 7 bases from J, with 7 bases between. Per germline, CDR1 SGHTA and CDR2 FQGNSA. CDR3 DNA: TGTGCCAGCAGCTTAGGGTACGGTGAAGCTTTCTTT. Translation: CASSLGYGEAFF.

The J gene is TRBJ2-3, the V gene TRBV18; D is possibly TRBD1 (5 bases). The V gene lost 3 bases and the J gene lost 5 bases, with 9 bases spanning the gap. Germline V CDR1 and CDR2: KGHSH, LQKENI. The CDR3 contains 13 residues. CDR3 sequence reads: CASSPTVGDTQYF. For the CDR3, the DNA is TGTGCCAGCTCACCGACAGTGGGAGATACGCAGTATTTT.

Worth noting for this clone: Because the CDR3's place on the DNA is in doubt, the DNA is left out and the CDR3 is given as listed by TCRdb. The rearrangement joins TRBV21-1 to TRBJ2-7; the DNA was not used to check the table's D call, TRBD1. TRBV21-1 is recorded as a pseudogene. The CDR3 comprises 18 residues, both ends counted. CDR3: CASSKLQEFGQGIYEQYF.